Below are 3 T cell receptor beta chains sequenced from a single sample in a study of T cell changes during pregnancy in multiple sclerosis. Produced via immunoSEQ multiplex PCR; TCRdb's table is partial and in-frame only. There are approximately 44,000 clones in the sample; roughly 91% occur only once, and around 0.6% lies in the top ten. The sequencing used CD4+ T cells from peripheral blood mononuclear cells, collected in the first trimester of pregnancy. The receptors derive from a female donor with multiple sclerosis, enrolled in a pregnancy study.

J is TRBJ1-5 and V is TRBV6-1; 10 bases map to TRBD1. The ends lost 4 bases at V and 2 bases at J; junction bases unmatched: 5. The CDR3 length is 16 residues. Germline V CDR1 and CDR2: MNHNS, SASEGT. CDR3 residues: CASSGGGQGGNQPQHF. The CDR3 DNA sequence: TGTGCCAGCAGTGGGGGAGGACAGGGGGGCAATCAGCCCCAGCATTTT.

V usage is TRBV15 and J usage is TRBJ2-3, with a weak D call TRBD2 (7 bases). In germline, CDR1 is LNHNV, CDR2 YYDKDF (reference sequence). The CDR3 has 17 amino acids. Trimming stripped 3 bases from V and 1 base from J, with 17 bases between. DNA for the CDR3: TGTGCCACCAGCAGGCGAAAGGGGGGGCCGGGCACAGATACGCAGTATTTT. It encodes CATSRRKGGPGTDTQYF.

The gene calls are TRBV11-2 and TRBJ2-5; weak D call: TRBD2 (6 bases). Between the trimmed V and J ends, which lost 5 bases and 4 bases, there was a span of 11 bases. Germline assignment: CDR1 SGHAT and CDR2 FQNNGV. CDR3 length equals 13 residues. The CDR3 nucleotides read TGTGCCAGCAGCCGGGGGAATCGAGAGACCCAGTACTTC. Protein product: CASSRGNRETQYF.